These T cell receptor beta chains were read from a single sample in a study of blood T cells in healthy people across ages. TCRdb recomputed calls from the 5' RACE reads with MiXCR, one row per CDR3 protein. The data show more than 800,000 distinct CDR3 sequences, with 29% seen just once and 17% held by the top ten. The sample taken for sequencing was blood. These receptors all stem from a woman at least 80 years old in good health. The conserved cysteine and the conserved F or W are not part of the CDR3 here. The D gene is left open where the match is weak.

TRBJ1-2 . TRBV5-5 ASSASGGGVSNYGYT
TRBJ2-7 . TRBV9 ASSAGRGVGSYEQY
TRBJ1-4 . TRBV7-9 ASSRTVASNEKLF
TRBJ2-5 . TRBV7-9 ASSLAVSRVFQETQY
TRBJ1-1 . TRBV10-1 TTRSQVNTEAF
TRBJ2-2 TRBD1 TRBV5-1 ASSPGQGFNTGELF
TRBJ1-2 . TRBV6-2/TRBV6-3 ASIRPPLPGTSNYSYT
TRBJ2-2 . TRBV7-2 ASSKEARRELF
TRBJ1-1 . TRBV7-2 ASSMSRDTEAF
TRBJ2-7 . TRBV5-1 AIPGRTDEQY
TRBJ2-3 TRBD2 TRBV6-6 ASSYHQAGTDTQY
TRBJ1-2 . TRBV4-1 ASSQGAGSGYT
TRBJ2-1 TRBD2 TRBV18 ASSPRLAGNNGQF
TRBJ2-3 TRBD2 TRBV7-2 ASSLGASGTTDTQY
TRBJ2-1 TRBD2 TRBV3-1 ASSQGTLAVYSYNEQF
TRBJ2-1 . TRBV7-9 ASSQDGDGQF
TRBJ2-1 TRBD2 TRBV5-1 ASSFSGGAVADEQF